This paragraph reports one TCR beta chain. Clones were sequenced by immunoSEQ multiplex PCR, and TCRdb holds only the in-frame ones, with some missing. The sample lists about 220,000 clones, approximately 84% occurring once. The CDR3 spans 14 residues. From germline, CDR1 is SGHRS and CDR2 YFSETQ. V lost 5 bases, J lost 0 bases, and 1 base stayed unmatched. The data were obtained in a study of blood T cell repertoires in COVID-19. Sequenced: peripheral blood. The receptor was derived from a woman in her twenties or thirties who had recovered from COVID-19. This chain joins TRBV5-1 and TRBJ2-3; the match to TRBD2 covers 9 bases. In nucleotides, the CDR3 is TGCGCCAGCAGGGCGGGAGGGAGCACAGATACGCAGTATTTT. Amino acids: CASRAGGSTDTQYF.